This TCR beta chain came from a study of vaccination effects on CD4 cells after COVID-19. Clones were sequenced by immunoSEQ multiplex PCR, and TCRdb holds only the in-frame ones, with some missing. The sample consists of 25,000 or so clones, approximately 71% of them appearing once. CD4+ T cells specific for antigen were expanded with viral peptide pools by the ViraFEST assay before sequencing. Upon completion of around ten days in culture, CD4+ T cells were isolated. Nucleocapsid antibodies were negative in the vaccine recipients, who had never had SARS-CoV-2 infection. Turning to this clone: The antigen remains unidentified.

The study, taken as a whole, reports: Healthy vaccinees had only 1 of 255 vaccine-induced clones cross-react with common cold coronaviruses. Marked clonal contraction was seen in infection- and vaccine-induced clones late after vaccination.

V was cut by 4 bases and J by 2 bases, with 15 bases left in between. The germline gives CDR1 MNHEY, CDR2 SVGAGI. This CDR3 is 15 amino acids long. The receptor was derived from a human donor who received a COVID-19 vaccine. The rearrangement joins TRBV6-5 to TRBJ2-7; D is perhaps TRBD1 or TRBD2 (5 bases each). This specimen was CD4+ T cells from PBMCs cultured with HCoV-OC43 spike peptides, taken before COVID-19 vaccination. Subset defined: HCoV-OC43 spike overlapping peptide pool stimulation. The CDR3 spells CASSSSGTATYEQYF. Written as DNA, the CDR3 is TGTGCCAGCAGTTCATCCGGGACGGCCACCTACGAGCAGTACTTC.